This TCR beta chain was sequenced in a study of cytomegalovirus exposure and HLA in healthy donors. Study results and caveats: Overall, roughly 150 TCR beta chains were annotated as cytomegalovirus-associated.

From germline, CDR1 is SEHNR and CDR2 FQNEAQ (reference sequence). CDR3 length: 12 amino acids. J was trimmed by 7 bases and V by 1 base; bases with no gene match: 0. The PCR was carried out with 60 Vbeta primers and 13 Jbeta primers. Method: immunoSEQ multiplex PCR; TCRdb's copy keeps in-frame clones and lacks some. Found here are over 150,000 clones; the top ten clones hold around 0.74%. Comments on this clone: Its matching antigen is unknown.

The material sequenced was PBMCs. This receptor was identified in a boy younger than 18 in good health and CMV-seronegative. V is TRBV7-9 and J is TRBJ1-2; TRBD1 matches 7 bases. CDR3 DNA: TGTGCCAGCAGCTTAGAGGGGGCTGGCTACACCTTC. Its protein is CASSLEGAGYTF. Variable domain in full (rest from reference TRBV7-9 and TRBJ1-2): DTGVSQNPRHKITKRGQNVTFRCDPISEHNRLYWYRQTLGQGPEFLTYFQNEAQLEKSRLLSDRFSAERPKGSFSTLEIQRTEQGDSAMYLCASSLEGAGYTFGSGTRLTVV.